This is a list of T cell receptor beta chains from one sample in a study of CD4 T cells in relation to SARS-CoV-2 and coronaviruses. These receptors are not linked to any known antigen. Sequencing used immunoSEQ multiplex PCR; TCRdb keeps in-frame clones, though not all of them. The sample carries some 43,000 clones, over 75% recorded once. Specimen: naive CD4+ T cells from PBMCs, cultured in vitro. The source of these receptors is an adult with COVID-19. The CDR3 runs from the conserved cysteine through the conserved F or W. D genes are given only for firm matches. Part of the rows lack a size; the others show once, few, many or a class for expanded clones.

D gene	J gene	V gene	clone size	CDR3 protein	CDR3 DNA
TRBD2	TRBJ2-1	TRBV28	-	CASRSRLAGVYNEQFF	TGTGCCAGCAGAAGCCGACTAGCGGGAGTCTACAATGAGCAGTTCTTC
-	TRBJ2-3	TRBV27	-	CASSFRQLKTQYF	TGTGCCAGCAGTTTCCGACAGCTAAAGACGCAGTATTTT
TRBD1	TRBJ2-7	TRBV4-1	-	CASSQDWGTGGEQYF	TGCGCCAGCAGCCAAGATTGGGGGACAGGGGGCGAGCAGTACTTC
TRBD1	TRBJ2-1	TRBV5-1	once	CASTTTGGLYNEQFF	TGCGCCAGCACTACGACAGGGGGCCTGTACAATGAGCAGTTCTTC
-	TRBJ2-7	TRBV28	-	CASSQPPLGGKTYEQYF	TGTGCCAGCAGCCAACCCCCCCTCGGCGGGAAAACCTACGAGCAGTACTTC
TRBD2	TRBJ2-1	TRBV7-3	-	CASSPRGASGSGNEQFF	TGTGCCAGCAGCCCCCGGGGGGCTAGCGGGAGCGGCAATGAGCAGTTCTTC
-	TRBJ1-1	TRBV7-9	once	CASSLMGTEAFF	TGTGCCAGCAGCTTAATGGGAACTGAAGCTTTCTTT
-	TRBJ1-1	TRBV6-2/TRBV6-3	once	CASSYSLMNTEAFF	TGTGCCAGCAGTTACTCGCTAATGAACACTGAAGCTTTCTTT
-	TRBJ2-3	TRBV19	-	CASKDYHTDTQYF	TGTGCCAGTAAGGACTACCACACAGATACGCAGTATTTT
-	TRBJ2-1	TRBV7-9	once	CASSLGSSRVEFF	TGTGCCAGCAGCTTAGGTAGCTCCAGGGTGGAGTTCTTC
-	TRBJ2-5	TRBV19	-	CASSSAGQETQYF	TGTGCCAGTAGTTCTGCAGGGCAAGAGACCCAGTACTTC
-	TRBJ2-1	TRBV2	-	CASSKMGSSYNEQFF	TGTGCCAGCAGTAAAATGGGGAGCTCCTACAATGAGCAGTTCTTC
TRBD2	TRBJ2-1	TRBV2	-	CASSAGTSGRDEQFF	TGTGCCAGCAGTGCCGGGACTAGCGGGAGAGATGAGCAGTTCTTC
TRBD1	TRBJ2-1	TRBV4-1	-	CASSQVSRGSRYNEQFF	TGCGCCAGCAGCCAAGTGAGCAGGGGGTCTCGATACAATGAGCAGTTCTTC
-	TRBJ1-2	TRBV28	-	CASSPGQTNYGYTF	TGTGCCAGCAGTCCCGGACAGACTAACTATGGCTACACCTTC
TRBD2	TRBJ2-3	TRBV28	once	CASSFTSGTPTDTQYF	TGTGCCAGCAGTTTCACGAGCGGGACCCCCACAGATACGCAGTATTTT
TRBD1	TRBJ2-2	TRBV15	-	CATSIGQGRFAGELFF	TGTGCCACCAGCATAGGACAGGGACGGTTTGCCGGGGAGCTGTTTTTT
-	TRBJ2-5	TRBV6-1	-	CASSEMTGWWETQYF	TGTGCCAGCAGTGAAATGACGGGGTGGTGGGAGACCCAGTACTTC
TRBD2	TRBJ2-1	TRBV9	once	CASSVVAGVNEQFF	TGTGCCAGCAGCGTAGTGGCGGGAGTCAATGAGCAGTTCTTC
TRBD1	TRBJ2-7	TRBV9	-	CASSPQGQGLYEQYF	TGTGCCAGCAGCCCCCAGGGACAGGGGCTCTACGAGCAGTACTTC
TRBD1	TRBJ2-1	TRBV19	-	CASRNRGDEQFF	TGTGCCAGTAGAAACAGGGGGGATGAGCAGTTCTTC
-	TRBJ2-7	TRBV18	-	CASSPSSYEQYF	TGTGCCAGCTCACCCTCCTCCTACGAGCAGTACTTC
TRBD1	TRBJ2-1	TRBV4-2	-	CASSQGGTGGYNEQFF	TGTGCCAGCAGCCAAGGTGGGACAGGGGGCTACAATGAGCAGTTCTTC
-	TRBJ1-4	TRBV6-2/TRBV6-3	-	CASSYAGAGNEKLFF	TGTGCCAGCAGTTACGCCGGGGCTGGAAATGAAAAACTGTTTTTT
TRBD2	TRBJ2-1	TRBV7-8	-	CASSLLAGFGEQFF	TGTGCCAGCAGCTTACTAGCGGGGTTCGGTGAGCAGTTCTTC
-	TRBJ1-3	TRBV30	-	CAWSVVYRIVPGNTIYF	TGTGCCTGGAGTGTCGTGTACAGGATTGTACCTGGAAACACCATATATTTT
-	TRBJ2-7	TRBV5-1	once	CASSLNVYEQYF	TGCGCCAGCAGCTTGAACGTCTACGAGCAGTACTTC
TRBD1	TRBJ2-3	TRBV24-1	-	CATSEQTGIRTDTQYF	TGTGCCACCAGTGAGCAGACAGGGATCCGCACAGATACGCAGTATTTT
-	TRBJ2-7	TRBV6-5	-	CASRGGPQAYEQYF	TGTGCCAGCAGAGGGGGACCGCAGGCCTACGAGCAGTACTTC
-	TRBJ2-7	TRBV5-4	-	CASSPRARPYEQYF	TGTGCCAGCAGCCCCCGGGCACGGCCTTACGAGCAGTACTTC
TRBD2	TRBJ2-5	TRBV19	-	CASKGLRGRAGGETQYF	TGTGCCAGTAAGGGCCTCCGGGGGAGGGCCGGAGGAGAGACCCAGTACTTC
-	TRBJ2-1	TRBV18	-	CASSVLRGAGEQFF	TGTGCCAGCTCAGTGCTCCGGGGCGCTGGTGAGCAGTTCTTC